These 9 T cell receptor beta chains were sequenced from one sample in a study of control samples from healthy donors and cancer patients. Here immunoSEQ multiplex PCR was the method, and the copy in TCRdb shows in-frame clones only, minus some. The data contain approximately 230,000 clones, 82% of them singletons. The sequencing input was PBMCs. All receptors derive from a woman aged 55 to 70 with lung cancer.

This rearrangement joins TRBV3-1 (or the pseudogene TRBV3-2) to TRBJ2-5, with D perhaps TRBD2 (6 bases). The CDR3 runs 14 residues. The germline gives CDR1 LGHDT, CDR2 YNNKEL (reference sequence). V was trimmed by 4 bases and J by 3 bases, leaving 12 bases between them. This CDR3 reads CASSLQGGEETQYF. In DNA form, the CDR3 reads TGTGCCAGCAGCCTCCAGGGAGGTGAAGAGACCCAGTACTTC.

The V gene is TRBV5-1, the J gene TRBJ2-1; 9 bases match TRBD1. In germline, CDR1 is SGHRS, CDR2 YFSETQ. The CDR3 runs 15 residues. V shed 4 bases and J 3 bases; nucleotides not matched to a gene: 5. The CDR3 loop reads CASSLLGQGYNEQFF. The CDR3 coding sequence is TGCGCCAGCAGCCTGTTGGGACAGGGCTACAATGAGCAGTTCTTC. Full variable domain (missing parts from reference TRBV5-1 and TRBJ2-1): KAGVTQTPRYLIKTRGQQVTLSCSPISGHRSVSWYQQTPGQGLQFLFEYFSETQRNKGNFPGRFSGRQFSNSRSEMNVSTLELGDSALYLCASSLLGQGYNEQFFGPGTRLTVL.

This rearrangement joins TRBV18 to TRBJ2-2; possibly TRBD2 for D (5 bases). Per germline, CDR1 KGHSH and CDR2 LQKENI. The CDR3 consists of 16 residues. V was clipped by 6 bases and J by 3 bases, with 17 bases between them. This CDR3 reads CASSQRDPTYTGELFF. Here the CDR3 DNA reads TGTGCCAGCTCCCAGAGGGATCCCACCTACACCGGGGAGCTGTTTTTT. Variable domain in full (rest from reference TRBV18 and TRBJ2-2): NAGVMQNPRHLVRRRGQEARLRCSPMKGHSHVYWYRQLPEEGLKFMVYLQKENIIDESGMPKERFSAEFPKEGPSILRIQQVVRGDSAAYFCASSQRDPTYTGELFFGEGSRLTVL.

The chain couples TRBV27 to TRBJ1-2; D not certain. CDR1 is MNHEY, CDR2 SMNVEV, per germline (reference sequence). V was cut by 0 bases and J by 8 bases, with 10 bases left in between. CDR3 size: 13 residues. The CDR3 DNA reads TGTGCCAGCAGTTTATCCCCCCATCAAGGCTACACCTTC. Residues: CASSLSPHQGYTF.

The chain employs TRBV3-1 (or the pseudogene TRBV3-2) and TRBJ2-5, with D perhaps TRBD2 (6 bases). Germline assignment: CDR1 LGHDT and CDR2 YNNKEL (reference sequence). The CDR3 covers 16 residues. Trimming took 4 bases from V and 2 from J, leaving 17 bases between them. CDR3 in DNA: TGTGCCAGCAGCCCTCTAACCGGCCGGGAGCAAGAGACCCAGTACTTC. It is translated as CASSPLTGREQETQYF.

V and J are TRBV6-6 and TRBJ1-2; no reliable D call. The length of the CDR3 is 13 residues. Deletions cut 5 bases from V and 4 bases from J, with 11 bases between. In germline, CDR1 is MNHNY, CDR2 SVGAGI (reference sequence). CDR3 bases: TGTGCCAGCAGTCGTGGACCGATCTATGGCTACACCTTC. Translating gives CASSRGPIYGYTF.

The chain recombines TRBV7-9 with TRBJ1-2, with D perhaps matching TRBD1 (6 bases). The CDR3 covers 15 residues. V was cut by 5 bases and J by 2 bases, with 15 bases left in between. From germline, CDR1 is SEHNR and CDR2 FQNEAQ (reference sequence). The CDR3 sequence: CASSPTGGLNYGYTF. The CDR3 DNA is TGTGCCAGCAGCCCTACGGGGGGGCTCAACTATGGCTACACCTTC.

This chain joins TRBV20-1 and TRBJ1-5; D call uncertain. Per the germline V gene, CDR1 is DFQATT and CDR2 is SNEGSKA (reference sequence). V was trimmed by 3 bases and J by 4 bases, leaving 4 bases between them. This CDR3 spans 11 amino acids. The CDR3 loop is CSASGNQPQHF. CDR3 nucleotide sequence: TGCAGTGCTAGTGGTAATCAGCCCCAGCATTTT.

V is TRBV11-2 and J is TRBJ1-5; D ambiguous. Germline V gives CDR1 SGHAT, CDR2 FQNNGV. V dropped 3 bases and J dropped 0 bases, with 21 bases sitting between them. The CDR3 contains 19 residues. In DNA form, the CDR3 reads TGTGCCAGCAGCTTTCGATTTGGTAAAAGCCCCTATAGCAATCAGCCCCAGCATTTT. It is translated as CASSFRFGKSPYSNQPQHF. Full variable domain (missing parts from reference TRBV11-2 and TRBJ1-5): EAGVAQSPRYKIIEKRQSVAFWCNPISGHATLYWYQQILGQGPKLLIQFQNNGVVDDSQLPKDRFSAERLKGVDSTLKIQPAKLEDSAVYLCASSFRFGKSPYSNQPQHFGDGTRLSIL.